Below, 4 T cell receptor beta chains from the same sample are listed, as sequenced in a study of T cells in localized non-small cell lung cancer. Some clones are missing from TCRdb's copy, which holds only in-frame ones; the method was immunoSEQ multiplex PCR. The sample contains approximately 20,000 clones, around 91% of which appear only once. The starting material was peripheral blood, obtained before any cancer treatment. These receptors were taken from a man aged 40 to 69 with stage I lung adenocarcinoma.

The rearrangement joins TRBV7-6 to TRBJ2-5, with TRBD1 as a possible D gene (6 bases). Trimming pared 5 bases from V and 5 bases from J, leaving 21 bases between. This CDR3 comprises 16 residues. Germline V lookup: CDR1 SGHVS, CDR2 FNYEAQ. CDR3 bases: TGTGCCAGCAGCCCCCGAACAGGGATTGGGGAGGAGACCCAGTACTTC. Its protein product is CASSPRTGIGEETQYF.

The chain carries TRBV30 and TRBJ2-5, with 7 bases that match TRBD1. This CDR3 comprises 15 residues. Germline lookup yields CDR1 GTSNPN and CDR2 SVGIG (reference sequence). V was clipped by 4 bases and J by 5 bases; unmatched bases: 13. This CDR3 reads CAWTEMGQPGETQYF. The CDR3 DNA reads TGTGCCTGGACCGAAATGGGACAGCCCGGGGAGACCCAGTACTTC.

The count of this clone is one. The chain recombines TRBV5-1 with TRBJ2-1; weak D call: TRBD2 (6 bases). The CDR3 extends over 12 amino acids. V lost 5 bases to trimming and J lost 6 bases, with 9 bases between them. Looked up from germline, CDR1 is SGHRS and CDR2 is YFSETQ. The DNA for the CDR3 is TGCGCCAGCAGGGGGGGTTCCAATGAGCAGTTCTTC. It encodes CASRGGSNEQFF.

The count of this clone is one. The chain links TRBV6-4 to TRBJ2-3; 7 bases map to TRBD2. Losses at the gene ends were 8 bases for V and 0 bases for J; bases not matched to a gene: 2. Germline V CDR1 and CDR2: MRHNA, SNTAGT. CDR3 size: 13 residues. CDR3: CASGAGSTDTQYF. In DNA, the CDR3 is TGTGCCAGCGGAGCGGGGAGCACAGATACGCAGTATTTT.